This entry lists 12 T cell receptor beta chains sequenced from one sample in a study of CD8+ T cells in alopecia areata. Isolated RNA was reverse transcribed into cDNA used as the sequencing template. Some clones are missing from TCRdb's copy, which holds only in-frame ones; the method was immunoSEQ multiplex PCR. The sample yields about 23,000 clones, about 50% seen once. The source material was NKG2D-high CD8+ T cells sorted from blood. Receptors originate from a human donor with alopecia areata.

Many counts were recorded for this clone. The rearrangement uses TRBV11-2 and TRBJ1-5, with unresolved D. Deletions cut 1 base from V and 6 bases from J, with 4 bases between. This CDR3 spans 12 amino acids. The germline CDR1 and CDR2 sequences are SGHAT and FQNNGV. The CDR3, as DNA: TGTGCCAGCAGCTTAGGTGGTCAGCCCCAGCATTTT. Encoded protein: CASSLGGQPQHF.

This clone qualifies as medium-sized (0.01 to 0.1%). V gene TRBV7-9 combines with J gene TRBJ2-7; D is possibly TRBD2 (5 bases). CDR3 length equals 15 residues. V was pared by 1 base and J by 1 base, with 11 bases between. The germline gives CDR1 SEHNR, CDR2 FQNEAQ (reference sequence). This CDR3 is CASSLVSGFSYEQYF. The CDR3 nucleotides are TGTGCCAGCAGCTTAGTGTCGGGATTTTCCTACGAGCAGTACTTC.

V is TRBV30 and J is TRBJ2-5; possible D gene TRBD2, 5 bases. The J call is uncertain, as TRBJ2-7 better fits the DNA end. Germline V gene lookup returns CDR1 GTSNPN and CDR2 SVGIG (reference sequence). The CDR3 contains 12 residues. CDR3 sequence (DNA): TGTGCCTGGAGGCGGGTGGGCTACGAGCAGTACTTC. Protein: CAWRRVGYEQYF.

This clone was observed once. CDR3 residues: CASSLAKTSGRPYEQYF. CDR3 DNA sequence: TGCGCCAGCAGCTTGGCCAAAACTAGCGGGAGGCCCTACGAGCAGTACTTC. J is TRBJ2-7 and V is TRBV5-1; 12 bases align to TRBD2. J was trimmed by 2 bases and V by 0 bases; bases with no gene match: 6. Germline loops: CDR1 SGHRS, CDR2 YFSETQ. The CDR3 has 17 amino acids.

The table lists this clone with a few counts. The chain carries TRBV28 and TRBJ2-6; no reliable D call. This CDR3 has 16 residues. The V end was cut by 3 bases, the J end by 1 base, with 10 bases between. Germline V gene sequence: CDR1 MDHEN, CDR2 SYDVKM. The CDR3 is CASSFLRLSGANVLTF. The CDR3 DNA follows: TGTGCCAGCAGTTTCCTCCGTCTTTCTGGGGCCAACGTCCTGACTTTC.

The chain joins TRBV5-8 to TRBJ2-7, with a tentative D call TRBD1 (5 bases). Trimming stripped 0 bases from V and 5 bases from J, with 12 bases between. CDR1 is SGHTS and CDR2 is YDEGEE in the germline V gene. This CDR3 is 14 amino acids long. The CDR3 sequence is CASSLEGATDEQYF. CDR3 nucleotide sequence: TGTGCCAGCAGCTTGGAAGGGGCTACGGACGAGCAGTACTTC.

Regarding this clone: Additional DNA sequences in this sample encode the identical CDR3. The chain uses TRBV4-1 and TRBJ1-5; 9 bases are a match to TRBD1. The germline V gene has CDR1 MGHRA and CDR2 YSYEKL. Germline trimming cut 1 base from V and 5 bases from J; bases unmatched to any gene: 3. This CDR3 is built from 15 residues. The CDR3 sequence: CASSQVWTGDQPQHF. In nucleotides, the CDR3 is TGCGCCAGCAGCCAAGTTTGGACAGGGGATCAGCCCCAGCATTTT.

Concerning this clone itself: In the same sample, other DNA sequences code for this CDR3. This chain's CDR3 is CASSLGNEQFF. DNA of the CDR3: TGCGCCAGCAGCTTGGGGAATGAGCAGTTCTTC. The chain joins TRBV5-1 to TRBJ2-1; D uncertain. The CDR3 is 11 amino acids. Trimming took 0 bases from V and 7 from J, leaving 2 bases between them. CDR1 and CDR2 (germline): SGHRS, YFSETQ. Variable domain in full (rest from reference TRBV5-1 and TRBJ2-1): KAGVTQTPRYLIKTRGQQVTLSCSPISGHRSVSWYQQTPGQGLQFLFEYFSETQRNKGNFPGRFSGRQFSNSRSEMNVSTLELGDSALYLCASSLGNEQFFGPGTRLTVL.

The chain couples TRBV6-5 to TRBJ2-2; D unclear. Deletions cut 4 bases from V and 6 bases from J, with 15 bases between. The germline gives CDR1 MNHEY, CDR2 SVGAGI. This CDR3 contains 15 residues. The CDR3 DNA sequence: TGTGCCAGCAGTTTCTATGCATTCCAGGCCGGGGAGCTGTTTTTT. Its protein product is CASSFYAFQAGELFF.

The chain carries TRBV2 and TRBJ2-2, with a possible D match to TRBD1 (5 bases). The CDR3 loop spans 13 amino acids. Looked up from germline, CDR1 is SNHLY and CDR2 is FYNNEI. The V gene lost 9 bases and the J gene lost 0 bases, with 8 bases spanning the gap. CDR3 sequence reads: CARTVANTGELFF. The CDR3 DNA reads TGTGCCAGGACAGTCGCGAACACCGGGGAGCTGTTTTTT.

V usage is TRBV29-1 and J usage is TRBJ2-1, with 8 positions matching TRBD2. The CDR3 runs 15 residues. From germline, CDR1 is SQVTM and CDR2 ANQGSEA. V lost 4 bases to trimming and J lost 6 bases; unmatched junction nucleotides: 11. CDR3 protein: CSVVPGRGTFNEQFF. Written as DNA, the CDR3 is TGCAGCGTTGTCCCCGGGAGGGGGACCTTCAATGAGCAGTTCTTC.

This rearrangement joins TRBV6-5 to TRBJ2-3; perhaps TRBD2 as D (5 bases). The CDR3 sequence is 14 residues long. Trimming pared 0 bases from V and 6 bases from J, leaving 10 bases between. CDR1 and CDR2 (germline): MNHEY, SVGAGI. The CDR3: CASSYSQRSDTQYF. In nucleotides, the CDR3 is TGTGCCAGCAGTTACTCTCAGCGGTCGGATACGCAGTATTTT.